Below, 9 T cell receptor beta chains from the same sample are listed, as sequenced in a study of PD-1 blockade in classical Hodgkin lymphoma. Sequencing used immunoSEQ multiplex PCR; TCRdb keeps in-frame clones, though not all of them. Among some 100,000 clones listed, around 89% were seen once. Following autologous stem cell transplantation, relapse occurred in every patient, and exposure to brentuximab vedotin varied. This sample comprised peripheral blood mononuclear cells (PBMCs), obtained before the second cycle of nivolumab. These receptors all stem from a human donor with classical Hodgkin lymphoma.

The gene calls are TRBV7-6 and TRBJ2-5; 7 bases line up with TRBD1. The germline CDR1 and CDR2 sequences are SGHVS and FNYEAQ. V shed 5 bases and J 2 bases; nucleotides not matched to a gene: 2. The CDR3 runs to 13 residues. The CDR3 sequence is CASSGTVQETQYF. DNA for the CDR3: TGTGCCAGCAGCGGGACAGTTCAAGAGACCCAGTACTTC.

This clone was recorded only once. V gene TRBV7-9 combines with J gene TRBJ2-3; 9 nucleotides align to TRBD1. Trimming cost V 7 bases and J 5 bases; bases outside gene matches: 13. The germline gives CDR1 SEHNR, CDR2 FQNEAQ (reference sequence). The CDR3 covers 16 residues. The CDR3 spells CASNPPGGQGIDTQYF. In DNA, the CDR3 is TGTGCCAGCAACCCTCCGGGGGGACAGGGAATAGATACGCAGTATTTT.

The sample holds one count of this clone. Here the CDR3 DNA reads TGTGCCTGGAGTCTCAACGCAGGGCTTGGGGACACTGAAGCTTTCTTT. Encoded protein: CAWSLNAGLGDTEAFF. This chain links TRBV30 with TRBJ1-1; weak D call: TRBD1 (5 bases). CDR1 is GTSNPN, CDR2 SVGIG, per germline (reference sequence). The CDR3 totals 16 residues. V lost 2 bases and J 3 bases, leaving 19 bases between the germline ends.

The genes are TRBV30 and TRBJ2-1; unclear D gene. Germline lookup yields CDR1 GTSNPN and CDR2 SVGIG (reference sequence). The V end lost 3 bases, the J end lost 3 bases, and 3 bases lay between the germline ends. This CDR3 contains 11 residues. The CDR3 loop is CAWRLYNEQFF. CDR3 sequence (DNA): TGTGCCTGGAGACTCTACAATGAGCAGTTCTTC. The full variable domain, in which reference TRBV30 and TRBJ2-1 provide the parts outside the CDR3, is SQTIHQWPATLVQPVGSPLSLECTVEGTSNPNLYWYRQAAGRGLQLLFYSVGIGQISSEVPQNLSASRPQDRQFILSSKKLLLSDSGFYLCAWRLYNEQFFGPGTRLTVL.

The chain couples TRBV30 to TRBJ1-2; the D is unclear. Looked up from germline, CDR1 is GTSNPN and CDR2 is SVGIG (reference sequence). CDR3 length: 13 amino acids. V lost 1 base and J 7 bases, leaving 13 bases between the germline ends. The CDR3 DNA follows: TGTGCCTGGAGTGAGGGCTTAAGGTTTGGCTACACCTTC. Its protein is CAWSEGLRFGYTF. Full variable domain (outside the CDR3, taken from reference TRBV30 and TRBJ1-2): SQTIHQWPATLVQPVGSPLSLECTVEGTSNPNLYWYRQAAGRGLQLLFYSVGIGQISSEVPQNLSASRPQDRQFILSSKKLLLSDSGFYLCAWSEGLRFGYTFGSGTRLTVV.

The chain links TRBV6-6 to TRBJ2-5, with a tentative D call TRBD2 (5 bases). V was cut by 2 bases and J by 1 base, with 5 bases left in between. Germline CDR1 reads MNHNY; CDR2 reads SVGAGI (reference sequence). The CDR3 is 13 residues long. The CDR3 protein is CASSYSGQETQYF. CDR3 sequence (DNA): TGTGCCAGCAGTTACAGCGGCCAAGAGACCCAGTACTTC.

The chain uses TRBV9 and TRBJ2-2, with 12 bases matching TRBD2. J gave up 1 base and V 2 bases, and 0 bases lay outside the gene matches. The germline V gene encodes CDR1 SGDLS and CDR2 YYNGEE. This CDR3 has 16 residues. Here the CDR3 reads CASSVGLAGNTGELFF. The CDR3 DNA is TGTGCCAGCAGCGTGGGACTAGCGGGGAACACCGGGGAGCTGTTTTTT.

This clone was observed a few times. The chain couples TRBV5-6 to TRBJ1-1; D gene uncertain. This CDR3 has 13 residues. The germline CDR1 and CDR2 sequences are SGHDT and YYEEEE. V lost 0 bases and J 2 bases, leaving 5 bases between the germline ends. CDR3 region: CASSLAGNTEAFF. The CDR3 DNA follows: TGTGCCAGCAGCTTGGCAGGAAACACTGAAGCTTTCTTT.

The chain joins TRBV19 to TRBJ2-3, with D maybe TRBD2 (6 bases). V dropped 3 bases and J dropped 3 bases, with 10 bases sitting between them. This CDR3 is 14 amino acids long. The V gene's germline CDR1 is LNHDA and CDR2 SQIVND (reference sequence). The CDR3 loop is CASSMGGSTDTQYF. CDR3 nucleotide sequence: TGTGCCAGTAGTATGGGGGGTTCGACAGATACGCAGTATTTT.